The 4 T cell receptor beta chains below come from one sample, sequenced in a study of cytomegalovirus exposure and HLA in healthy donors. 60 Vbeta and 13 Jbeta primers were used in PCR. This table comes from immunoSEQ multiplex PCR, and its TCRdb copy is limited to in-frame clones, with some not included. Of some 130,000 clones detected, roughly 70% appear once; the ten largest clones hold 6% to 8.5%. The specimen was PBMCs. The receptors shown here come from a man aged 25-45 years in good health and CMV-seronegative.

The chain is built from TRBV7-2 and TRBJ2-5; a weak D match, TRBD1 (6 bases). TRBJ2-7 explains the end of the DNA better; the J call may be wrong. Germline values: CDR1 SGHTA, CDR2 FQGNSA. This CDR3 has 13 residues. The CDR3 loop reads CASSNYRDHEQYF. DNA for the CDR3: TGTGCCAGCAGCAACTACAGGGACCACGAGCAGTACTTC.

This clone has a handful of counts. The V call is TRBV20-1, the J call TRBJ2-1; D uncertain. Germline CDR1 DFQATT, CDR2 SNEGSKA (reference sequence). The CDR3 has 10 amino acids. Trimming removed 1 base at V and 10 bases at J, with 5 bases between. The CDR3 region has the DNA TGCAGTGCTAGAGTTCTGGAGCAGTTCTTC. It translates to CSARVLEQFF.

This chain links TRBV28 with TRBJ1-4; D unclear. This CDR3 contains 14 residues. The germline V gene has CDR1 MDHEN and CDR2 SYDVKM. Trimming cost V 6 bases and J 3 bases, with 11 bases left between them. This CDR3 is CASSLSGPNEKLFF. DNA of the CDR3: TGTGCCAGCAGCCTCAGTGGGCCTAATGAAAAACTGTTTTTT.

The chain joins TRBV28 to TRBJ2-7; 7 bases agree with TRBD2. The germline V gene encodes CDR1 MDHEN and CDR2 SYDVKM. V was clipped by 5 bases and J by 3 bases; unmatched bases: 10. The CDR3 contains 15 residues. CDR3 sequence reads: CASSRWGGVIYEQYF. DNA for the CDR3: TGTGCCAGCAGTCGCTGGGGGGGAGTAATCTACGAGCAGTACTTC.